This record concerns one T cell receptor (beta chain) sequence. Its antigen is undetermined. Primers for the PCR totalled 60 Vbeta and 13 Jbeta. Profiled with immunoSEQ multiplex PCR; TCRdb holds only in-frame clones, not every one. There are about 150,000 clones in the sample; 82% occur only once, and approximately 6.3% lies in the top ten. This sample is part of a study of cytomegalovirus exposure and HLA in healthy donors. Trimming removed 4 bases at V and 3 bases at J, with 12 bases between. Per germline, CDR1 SGHTA and CDR2 FQGNSA. This CDR3 spans 14 amino acids. Study results and limitations: Segments of the TCR beta V type were, in most cases, productive about 87% or about 30% of the time in an earlier analysis. It was reported in a later analysis that an Asian-associated ancestry cluster showed fewer N-insertions than the roughly 670-donor mean.

The V and J genes are TRBV7-2 and TRBJ1-2, with a tentative D call TRBD1 (6 bases). Sequencing was done on a sample of PBMCs. The clonotype originates from a woman aged 45-65 years in good health and CMV-seropositive. This CDR3 is CASSYRTDYYGYTF. CDR3 DNA: TGTGCCAGCAGCTACCGGACAGACTACTATGGCTACACCTTC.